This T cell receptor (beta chain) derives from a study of identical twins. Study-wide results and limits: Zero-insertion findings could be partly confounded by invariant cells (MAIT and iNKT cells). These conclusions were based on statistical analysis (cross-sectional, not following the same donors).

MiXCR, applied by TCRdb to the 5' RACE reads, yields one record per CDR3 protein. The sample records about 810,000 distinct CDR3 sequences, approximately 13% being singletons. Of note for this clonotype: Its antigen is currently unknown.

CDR3 length: 14 amino acids. Trimming stripped 0 bases from V and 4 bases from J, with 7 bases between. The germline V gene has CDR1 LNHNV and CDR2 YYDKDF (reference sequence). These data were likewise used in another study, on yellow fever vaccine responses in identical twins.

The J gene is TRBJ2-1, the V gene TRBV15; a weak D match, TRBD2 (5 bases). This clonotype was obtained from a woman between 18 and 30 years old in good health. The sequencing input was PBMCs. The DNA for the CDR3 is TGTGCCACCAGCAGAGATACTAGGTACAATGAGCAGTTCTTC. Translating it yields CATSRDTRYNEQFF. The variable domain in full, completed from reference TRBV15 and TRBJ2-1, reads DAMVIQNPRYQVTQFGKPVTLSCSQTLNHNVMYWYQQKSSQAPKLLFHYYDKDFNNEADTPDNFQSRRPNTSFCFLDIRSPGLGDTAMYLCATSRDTRYNEQFFGPGTRLTVL.